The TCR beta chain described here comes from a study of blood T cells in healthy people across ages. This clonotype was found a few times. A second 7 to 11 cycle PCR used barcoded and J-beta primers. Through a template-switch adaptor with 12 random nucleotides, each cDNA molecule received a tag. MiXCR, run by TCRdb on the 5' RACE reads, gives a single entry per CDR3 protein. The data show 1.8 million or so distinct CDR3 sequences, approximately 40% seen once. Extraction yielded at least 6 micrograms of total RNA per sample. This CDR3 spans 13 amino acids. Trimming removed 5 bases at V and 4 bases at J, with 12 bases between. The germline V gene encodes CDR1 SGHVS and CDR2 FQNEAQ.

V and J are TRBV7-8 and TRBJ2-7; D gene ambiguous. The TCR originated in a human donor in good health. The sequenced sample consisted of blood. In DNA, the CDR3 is TGTGCCAGCAGCCGCGGCGATAGGTACGAGCAGTACTTC. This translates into CASSRGDRYEQYF. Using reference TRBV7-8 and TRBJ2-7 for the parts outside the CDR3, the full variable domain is GAGVSQSPRYKVAKRGQDVALRCDPISGHVSLFWYQQALGQGPEFLTYFQNEAQLDKSGLPSDRFFAERPEGSVSTLKIQRTQQEDSAVYLCASSRGDRYEQYFGPGTRLTVT.